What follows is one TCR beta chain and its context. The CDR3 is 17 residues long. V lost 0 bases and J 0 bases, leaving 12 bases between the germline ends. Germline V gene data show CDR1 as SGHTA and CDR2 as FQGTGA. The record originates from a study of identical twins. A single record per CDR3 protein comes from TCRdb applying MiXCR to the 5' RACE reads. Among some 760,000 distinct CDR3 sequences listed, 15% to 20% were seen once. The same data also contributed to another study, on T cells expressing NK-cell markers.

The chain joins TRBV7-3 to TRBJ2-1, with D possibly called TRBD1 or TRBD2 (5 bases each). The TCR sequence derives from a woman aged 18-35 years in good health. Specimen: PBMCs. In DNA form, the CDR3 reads TGTGCCAGCAGCTTAACGCAAGGGGACCCCTCCTACAATGAGCAGTTCTTC. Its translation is CASSLTQGDPSYNEQFF.